The rows below give T cell receptor beta chains drawn from one sample of a study of blood T cell repertoires in COVID-19. The table came from immunoSEQ multiplex PCR; TCRdb's copy has only in-frame clones and leaves some out. Of roughly 71,000 clones detected, 84% appear once; the ten largest clones hold 7.5% to 9%. The sequenced material came from peripheral blood. These receptor sequences come from a man aged 45-60 years with active COVID-19. The CDR3 runs from the conserved cysteine through the conserved F or W. D genes are given only for firm matches. Where a row states a size, it is once, few, many or the class of an expanded clone; other rows omit it.

-	TRBV6-2/TRBV6-3	TRBJ2-3	TRBD2	TGTGCCAGCAGCCGACTAGCGGGGAGAGATACGCAGTATTTT	CASSRLAGRDTQYF
-	TRBV18	TRBJ2-7	-	TGTGCCAGCTCCCCCGGGACCTACGAGCAGTACTTC	CASSPGTYEQYF
-	TRBV3-1/TRBV3-2	TRBJ2-1	-	TGTGCCAGCAGCCAACTAGACTACAATGAGCAGTTCTTC	CASSQLDYNEQFF
-	TRBV4-3	TRBJ2-1	-	TGCGCCAGCAGCCTTGGATGGACAGACAATGAGCAGTTCTTC	CASSLGWTDNEQFF
-	TRBV10-1	TRBJ1-4	TRBD1	TGCGCCAGCAGTGAAGGGACAGTTAATGAAAAACTGTTTTTT	CASSEGTVNEKLFF
-	TRBV7-2	TRBJ2-7	TRBD1	TGTGCCAGCAGCGCAGGGGGCAGGACCTACGAGCAGTACTTC	CASSAGGRTYEQYF
once	TRBV19	TRBJ2-4	TRBD2	TGTGCCAGTAGACCTAGCGGGGAGGTTCGGGAAAACATTCAGTACTTC	CASRPSGEVRENIQYF
once	TRBV5-1	TRBJ2-1	TRBD1	TGCGCCAGCAGCGGTAGGACAGGGTCGGATGGTGAGCAGTTCTTC	CASSGRTGSDGEQFF
-	TRBV27	TRBJ1-1	-	TGTGCCAGCAGCTATGATTTCTTCACTGAAGCTTTCTTT	CASSYDFFTEAFF
-	TRBV19	TRBJ1-5	-	TGTGCCAGTAGTTTCCGACAGACCTATCAGCCCCAGCATTTT	CASSFRQTYQPQHF
few	TRBV29-1	TRBJ1-2	-	TGCAGCGTTGCAGCAGACAGCGTCGGTGGCTACACCTTC	CSVAADSVGGYTF
-	TRBV12-5	TRBJ2-3	TRBD2	TGTGCTAGTCTATCCGGACTAGCGGGATTTAGCACAGATACGCAGTATTTT	CASLSGLAGFSTDTQYF
-	TRBV6-2/TRBV6-3	TRBJ2-7	TRBD2	TGTGCCAGCAGCCACAGCGGGGGGGCCGGCGAGCAGTACTTC	CASSHSGGAGEQYF
-	TRBV6-1	TRBJ2-3	TRBD2	TGTGCCAGCAGTGTGAGACTAGCGGGATATCAAGGGGAGGCAGATACGCAGTATTTT	CASSVRLAGYQGEADTQYF
-	TRBV15	TRBJ2-7	-	TGTGCCACCAGCAGAGCCTTACAGGGAACCTACGAGCAGTACTTC	CATSRALQGTYEQYF
-	TRBV30	TRBJ2-2	TRBD2	TGTGCCTGGAGCGATTTAGCGGGAGGGCACACCGGGGAGCTGTTTTTT	CAWSDLAGGHTGELFF
-	TRBV5-1	TRBJ1-2	-	TGCGCCAGCAGCTCCGCCGGGGGGGCTGGCTATGGCTACACCTTC	CASSSAGGAGYGYTF
-	TRBV18	TRBJ2-3	-	TGTGCCAGCTCCCGGACAGCTAGCACAGATACGCAGTATTTT	CASSRTASTDTQYF
-	TRBV7-2	TRBJ2-2	TRBD2	TGTGCCAGCAGCTCCACCGGGACTACTTCAAACACCGGGGAGCTGTTTTTT	CASSSTGTTSNTGELFF
-	TRBV5-8	TRBJ1-1	-	TGTGCCAGCAGCTTGGCCGCTGAAGCTTTCTTT	CASSLAAEAFF
-	TRBV5-4	TRBJ2-3	TRBD2	TGTGCCAGCAGCCCCCCTCTAGCGGGGAGCACAGATACGCAGTATTTT	CASSPPLAGSTDTQYF
-	TRBV4-2	TRBJ2-7	TRBD1	TGTGCCAGCAGCCACCTGGGACAGTCCCGATTTGACGAGCAGTACTTC	CASSHLGQSRFDEQYF
-	TRBV5-1	TRBJ1-1	TRBD1	TGCGCCAGCAGCAATACCGGGACAGGGGGTGTTTTTGAAGCTTTCTTT	CASSNTGTGGVFEAFF
-	TRBV2	TRBJ1-6	-	TGTGCCAGCAGTGTTTCAAGGGCGACAGGCCCTTCACCCCTCCACTTT	CASSVSRATGPSPLHF
few	TRBV5-1	TRBJ2-2	-	TGCGCCAGCAGTTATATGGGAGAAACCGGGGAGCTGTTTTTT	CASSYMGETGELFF
-	TRBV7-9	TRBJ2-2	TRBD1	TGTGCCAGCAGGGATCGACAGGGATACGGGGAGCTGTTTTTT	CASRDRQGYGELFF
-	TRBV7-8	TRBJ2-5	TRBD2	TGTGCCAGCAGCTGGACTAGCGGGGGGGCACAAGAGACCCAGTACTTC	CASSWTSGGAQETQYF
-	TRBV6-5	TRBJ1-1	TRBD1	TGTGCCAGCACCAAGGGGGCTTTGGCTTTCTTT	CASTKGALAFF
once	TRBV4-1	TRBJ1-4	-	TGCGCCAGCAGCCCGATAGTAGGTCAGGGAGGAGAAAAACTGTTTTTT	CASSPIVGQGGEKLFF
-	TRBV10-3	TRBJ2-7	TRBD1	TGTGCCATCCAAGACAGGGTCACCTACGAGCAGTACTTC	CAIQDRVTYEQYF
-	TRBV28	TRBJ1-1	-	TGTGCCAGCAGTACCGGACAAGCTGAAGCTTTCTTT	CASSTGQAEAFF
few	TRBV6-6	TRBJ2-7	-	TGTGCCAGCAACTTCAGGGAAAGCTCCTCCTACGAGCAGTACTTC	CASNFRESSSYEQYF
once	TRBV5-1	TRBJ2-7	-	TGCGCCAGCAGCTTGCAACCCCCGGGGAGCTCCTACGAGCAGTACTTC	CASSLQPPGSSYEQYF
once	TRBV28	TRBJ1-5	-	TGTGCCAGCGCAGGAAACAATCAGCCCCAGCATTTT	CASAGNNQPQHF
-	TRBV7-8	TRBJ1-4	-	TGTGCCAGCAGCTCCGGACCCCGGGCCCGGGGTGAAAAACTGTTTTTT	CASSSGPRARGEKLFF
-	TRBV11-2	TRBJ2-5	TRBD1	TGTGCCAGCAGCTTAGAGGGAAGACAGGGCAACCAAGAGACCCAGTACTTC	CASSLEGRQGNQETQYF
-	TRBV9	TRBJ1-6	-	TGTGCCAGCAGTTCGGGGGACTCCTATAATTCACCCCTCCACTTT	CASSSGDSYNSPLHF
few	TRBV7-9	TRBJ2-2	TRBD1	TGTGCCAGCCGACCCCAGGGGGAGACCGGGGAGCTGTTTTTT	CASRPQGETGELFF